One and the same sample provided the 20 T cell receptor beta chains below, sequenced in a study of T-cell memory formation after mild COVID-19. Using its own MiXCR run on the 5' RACE reads, TCRdb lists one record per CDR3 protein. The sample lists about 140,000 distinct CDR3 sequences, 11% to 15% occurring once. Sequencing was performed on PBMCs or a T cell subset sorted from them (not recorded which). These receptors originate from an adult woman who had mild COVID-19 (a few samples of this study predate the infection). Cell type and time point are not known.

A few counts support this clonotype. The chain combines TRBV6-2 or TRBV6-3 with TRBJ2-3; TRBD2 aligns across 11 bases. Germline values: CDR1 MNHEY, CDR2 SVGEGT. V was clipped by 2 bases and J by 2 bases; unmatched bases: 6. The CDR3 has 17 residues. The CDR3 here is CASSYPLAGGFTDTQYF. The CDR3 DNA follows: TGTGCCAGCAGTTACCCCCTAGCGGGAGGATTCACAGATACGCAGTATTTT.

There are a few counts of this clonotype. The chain has TRBV15 and TRBJ1-3; a possible D gene is TRBD1 (5 bases). This CDR3 contains 16 residues. Germline loops: CDR1 LNHNV, CDR2 YYDKDF (reference sequence). The V and J ends lost 0 bases and 4 bases respectively, with 13 bases between them. The chain's CDR3 is CATSRDGAQAGNTIYF. The CDR3 DNA sequence: TGTGCCACCAGCAGAGATGGTGCACAGGCCGGAAACACCATATATTTT.

This clonotype occurred a few times. The chain combines TRBV20-1 with TRBJ2-1; 9 bases align to TRBD2. Germline CDR1 and CDR2: DFQATT and SNEGSKA (reference sequence). Germline trimming cut 0 bases from V and 6 bases from J; bases unmatched to any gene: 12. This CDR3 comprises 17 residues. The CDR3 nucleotides read TGCAGTGCTAGAGATGTATCTAGCGGGGTGTACATCAATGAGCAGTTCTTC. Its translation is CSARDVSSGVYINEQFF.

In its sample, this clonotype was seen a few times. CDR3 nucleotide sequence: TGTGCCAGCAGCTTGGCGGTAGCGGGCACAGATACGCAGTATTTT. Protein: CASSLAVAGTDTQYF. The V call is TRBV5-4, the J call TRBJ2-3; a weak D match, TRBD2 (6 bases). Trimming took 0 bases from V and 1 from J, leaving 9 bases between them. Germline CDR1 is SGHNT and CDR2 is YYREEE (reference sequence). This CDR3 has 15 residues.

The table lists this clonotype with a few counts. The chain combines TRBV4-1 with TRBJ2-2; D gene unclear. Trimming removed 5 bases from V and 4 bases from J, with 8 bases in between. This CDR3 region has 13 residues. The V gene's germline CDR1 is MGHRA and CDR2 YSYEKL. The CDR3 DNA sequence: TGCGCCAGCAGCTATGGCTTCACCGGGGAGCTGTTTTTT. It codes for CASSYGFTGELFF.

This clonotype has a handful of counts. The V and J genes are TRBV29-1 and TRBJ1-2; 7 bases map to TRBD1. Germline V gene lookup returns CDR1 SQVTM and CDR2 ANQGSEA. The CDR3 is 13 amino acids. V gave up 7 bases and J gave up 5 bases; unmatched junction bases: 10. Here the CDR3 reads CSAPTGTAYGYTF. CDR3 bases: TGCAGCGCCCCGACCGGGACAGCTTATGGCTACACCTTC.

This clonotype has a handful of counts. The chain carries TRBV12-3 or TRBV12-4 and TRBJ2-1, with 13 nucleotides matching TRBD2. CDR3 size: 15 residues. V dropped 6 bases and J dropped 7; count of bases not matched to a gene: 6. CDR3 amino acids: CASSPGLAGINEQFF. For the CDR3, the DNA is TGTGCCAGCAGCCCGGGACTAGCGGGAATAAATGAGCAGTTCTTC.

The table lists this clonotype with many counts. The chain recombines TRBV21-1 with TRBJ2-5. TRBV21-1 is annotated as a pseudogene. The CDR3 sequence is 17 residues long. The CDR3 DNA is TGTGCCAGCAGCAAAGGATTTGGAAATAGATTGGAGGAGACCCAGTACTTC. Amino acid sequence: CASSKGFGNRLEETQYF.

This clonotype came up a few times. V is TRBV7-9 and J is TRBJ2-3; maybe TRBD1 (5 bases). Germline CDR1 SEHNR, CDR2 FQNEAQ (reference sequence). Trimming cost V 4 bases and J 7 bases, with 24 bases left between them. The CDR3 length is 17 residues. CDR3 nucleotides: TGTGCCAGCAGCTCAAGCCCAATAGACAGCGCAGGAAATACGCAGTATTTT. Its translation: CASSSSPIDSAGNTQYF.

The chain has TRBV7-8 and TRBJ1-5; 7 positions match TRBD1. V lost 8 bases and J lost 7; bases outside the gene matches: 11. This CDR3 comprises 14 residues. The germline V gene encodes CDR1 SGHVS and CDR2 FQNEAQ. The CDR3 sequence is CASAAGTDVQPQHF. In DNA form, the CDR3 reads TGTGCCAGCGCGGCCGGGACAGACGTCCAGCCCCAGCATTTT.

This sequence joins TRBV2 and TRBJ2-1, with D perhaps matching TRBD2 (6 bases). The CDR3 has 17 residues. Trimming stripped 7 bases from V and 4 bases from J, with 23 bases between. Germline CDR1 and CDR2: SNHLY and FYNNEI. CDR3 sequence: CASTGSRLGGVYNEQFF. The CDR3 DNA follows: TGTGCCAGCACGGGTTCGCGACTAGGCGGGGTGTACAATGAGCAGTTCTTC.

The genes are TRBV6-2 or TRBV6-3 and TRBJ2-7; the D is unclear. The CDR3 spans 15 residues. Germline V CDR1 and CDR2: MNHEY, SVGEGT. Deletions cut 6 bases from V and 0 bases from J, with 15 bases between. The DNA of the CDR3 is TGTGCCAGCAGGGCCAATCCGGGCATCTCCTACGAGCAGTACTTC. Its translation is CASRANPGISYEQYF.

This clonotype was seen more than once but under ten times. The CDR3 region is CASSDKPGPTNTGELFF. The CDR3 DNA follows: TGCGCCAGCAGTGACAAACCCGGGCCAACTAACACCGGGGAGCTGTTTTTT. This rearrangement joins TRBV4-1 to TRBJ2-2; no definite D call. V was shortened by 6 bases and J by 2 bases, with 19 bases between the two germline ends. CDR3 length equals 17 residues. CDR1 is MGHRA and CDR2 is YSYEKL in the germline V gene.

This clonotype appeared a few times. This chain joins TRBV4-1 and TRBJ2-7; 7 bases fit TRBD1. The J segment lost 8 bases and the V segment lost 4 bases, leaving 17 bases of the junction unmatched. The CDR3 contains 16 residues. Germline lookup yields CDR1 MGHRA and CDR2 YSYEKL. The CDR3 protein is CASSPGLMGQTIKQYF. The CDR3 DNA follows: TGCGCCAGCAGCCCTGGGTTGATGGGACAGACAATAAAGCAGTACTTC.

This clonotype was recorded many times. The J gene is TRBJ2-2, the V gene TRBV12-3 or TRBV12-4; 13 nucleotides align to TRBD2. The CDR3 is 17 residues long. The CDR3 sequence is CAVRRGLAGEYTGELFF. CDR3 DNA sequence: TGTGCGGTCAGACGTGGACTAGCGGGAGAGTACACCGGGGAGCTGTTTTTT.

In this sample, this clonotype turned up a few times. The chain couples TRBV21-1 to TRBJ2-5; TRBD2 reflects the table's D call only, with no check against the DNA. TRBV21-1 is a recognized pseudogene. The CDR3 runs to 16 residues. In DNA form, the CDR3 reads TGTGCCAGCAGCAAAGCTAAAAGGCAGGGCGGGCAGACCCAGTACTTC. This translates into CASSKAKRQGGQTQYF.

V usage is TRBV7-9 and J usage is TRBJ2-1; 11 positions agree with TRBD2. Trimming took 4 bases from V and 3 from J; bases not matched to a gene: 8. Germline V gene data show CDR1 as SEHNR and CDR2 as FQNEAQ (reference sequence). The CDR3 spans 17 residues. Here the CDR3 reads CASSSPGTSGIYNEQFF. In DNA, the CDR3 is TGTGCCAGCAGCTCACCCGGGACTAGCGGTATCTACAATGAGCAGTTCTTC. The full variable domain, its missing parts supplied by reference TRBV7-9 and TRBJ2-1, is DTGVSQNPRHKITKRGQNVTFRCDPISEHNRLYWYRQTLGQGPEFLTYFQNEAQLEKSRLLSDRFSAERPKGSFSTLEIQRTEQGDSAMYLCASSSPGTSGIYNEQFFGPGTRLTVL.

This chain links TRBV20-1 with TRBJ2-3, with no clear D. The CDR3 runs 12 residues. V lost 0 bases and J lost 10, with 11 bases in between. Germline V gene sequence: CDR1 DFQATT, CDR2 SNEGSKA (reference sequence). The CDR3 is CSARDQDRSQYF. In nucleotides, the CDR3 is TGCAGTGCTAGAGATCAGGACCGGTCGCAGTATTTT.

This clonotype was found a few times. The chain employs TRBV3-2 and TRBJ2-1. TRBV3-2 is a listed pseudogene. The CDR3 contains 16 residues. CDR3 bases: TGTGCCAGCAGCCAAGAGGTCCGGGACTACTACAATGAGCAGTTCTTC. Translating it yields CASSQEVRDYYNEQFF.

CDR3 sequence (DNA): TGTGCCAGCAGCGAGGGCTCCTCTGGCTACACCTTC. Its protein product is CASSEGSSGYTF. The chain uses TRBV7-9 and TRBJ1-2; no clear D gene. With 5 bases removed from V and 7 bases from J, the gap between germline ends came to 11 bases. Germline V gene data show CDR1 as SEHNR and CDR2 as FQNEAQ (reference sequence). The CDR3 is made up of 12 amino acids.